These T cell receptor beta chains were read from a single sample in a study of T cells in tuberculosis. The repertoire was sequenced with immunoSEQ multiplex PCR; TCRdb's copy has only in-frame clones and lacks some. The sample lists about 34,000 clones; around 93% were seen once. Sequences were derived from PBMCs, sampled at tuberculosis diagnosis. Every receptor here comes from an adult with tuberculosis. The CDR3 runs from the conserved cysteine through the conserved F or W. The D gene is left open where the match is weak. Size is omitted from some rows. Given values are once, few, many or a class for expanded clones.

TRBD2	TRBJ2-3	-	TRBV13	CASSSDRSGGTDTQYF	TGTGCCAGCAGCTCCGACCGGAGCGGGGGCACAGATACGCAGTATTTT
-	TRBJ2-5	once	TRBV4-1	CASSQDMVARETQYF	TGCGCCAGCAGCCAAGATATGGTAGCGCGGGAGACCCAGTACTTC
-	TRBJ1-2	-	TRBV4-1	CASSQDKAGFYGYTF	TGCGCCAGCAGCCAAGATAAGGCAGGGTTCTATGGCTACACCTTC
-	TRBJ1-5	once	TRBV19	CASSIDLFGQGFNQPQHF	TGTGCCAGTAGTATAGATCTTTTTGGGCAGGGGTTTAATCAGCCCCAGCATTTT
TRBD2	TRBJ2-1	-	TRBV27	CASSLRGNLLAGGYNEQFF	TGTGCCAGCAGTTTACGGGGGAATCTACTAGCGGGGGGTTACAATGAGCAGTTCTTC
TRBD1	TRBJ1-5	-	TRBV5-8	CASRSGTGINQPQHF	TGTGCCAGCAGGTCCGGGACAGGGATTAATCAGCCCCAGCATTTT
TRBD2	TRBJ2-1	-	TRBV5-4	CASSGQRGRYNEQFF	TGTGCCAGCAGCGGCCAGCGGGGGAGGTACAATGAGCAGTTCTTC
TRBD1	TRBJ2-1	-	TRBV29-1	CSVETGLTYNEQFF	TGCAGCGTTGAGACAGGGCTTACCTACAATGAGCAGTTCTTC
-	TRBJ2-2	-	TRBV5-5	CASSRTTGTGGELFF	TGTGCCAGCAGCCGAACCACAGGGACGGGCGGGGAGCTGTTTTTT
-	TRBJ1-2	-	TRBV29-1	CSVAQGLDGYTF	TGCAGCGTTGCACAGGGCTTGGATGGCTACACCTTC
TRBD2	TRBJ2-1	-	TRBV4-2	CASSQPMTRGDYNEQFF	TGTGCCAGCAGCCAACCGATGACCCGGGGGGATTACAATGAGCAGTTCTTC
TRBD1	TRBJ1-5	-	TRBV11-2	CASSFRSGQGANQPQHF	TGTGCCAGCAGCTTCCGATCGGGACAGGGCGCCAATCAGCCCCAGCATTTT
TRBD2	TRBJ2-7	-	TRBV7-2	CASSLTIAGGPIEQYF	TGTGCCAGCAGCCTAACCATAGCGGGGGGGCCGATTGAGCAGTACTTC
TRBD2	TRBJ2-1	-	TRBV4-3	CASSTAGGLYNEQFF	TGCGCCAGCAGTACTGCGGGGGGGTTATACAATGAGCAGTTCTTC
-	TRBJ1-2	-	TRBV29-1	CSVPVAGPHGYTF	TGCAGCGTCCCGGTCGCGGGACCCCACGGCTACACCTTC
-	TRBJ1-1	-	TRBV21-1	CASPRQGVQGTEAFF	TGTGCCAGCCCACGACAGGGAGTACAGGGCACTGAAGCTTTCTTT
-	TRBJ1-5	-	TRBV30	CASAGGGNQPQHF	TGTGCCTCGGCGGGAGGGGGCAATCAGCCCCAGCATTTT
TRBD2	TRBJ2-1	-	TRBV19	CASSLGEVLAGDEQFF	TGTGCCAGTAGTCTCGGGGAGGTGCTAGCGGGGGATGAGCAGTTCTTC
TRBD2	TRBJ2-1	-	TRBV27	CASTPGTSGRLGSYNEQFF	TGTGCCAGCACCCCCGGGACTAGCGGTAGACTGGGGTCATACAATGAGCAGTTCTTC
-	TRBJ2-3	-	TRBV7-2	CASSLAAGTLTDTQYF	TGTGCCAGCAGCTTGGCAGCAGGGACTCTCACAGATACGCAGTATTTT
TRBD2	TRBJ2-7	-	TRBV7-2	CASSRRLAGSYEQYF	TGTGCCAGCAGTCGTCGACTAGCGGGAAGCTACGAGCAGTACTTC
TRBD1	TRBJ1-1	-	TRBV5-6	CASSLVQGAEAFF	TGTGCCAGCAGCTTGGTCCAGGGGGCTGAAGCTTTCTTT
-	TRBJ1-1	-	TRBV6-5	CASRTTESTEAFF	TGTGCCAGCAGGACCACAGAGTCCACTGAAGCTTTCTTT
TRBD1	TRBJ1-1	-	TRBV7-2	CASSDRVGGNTEAFF	TGTGCCAGCAGCGACAGGGTCGGAGGGAACACTGAAGCTTTCTTT
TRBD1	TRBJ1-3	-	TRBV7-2	CASSRQGLSGNTIYF	TGTGCCAGCAGCCGACAGGGACTCTCTGGAAACACCATATATTTT
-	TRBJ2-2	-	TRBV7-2	CASSLVQGGTGELFF	TGTGCCAGCAGCTTAGTTCAGGGAGGCACCGGGGAGCTGTTTTTT
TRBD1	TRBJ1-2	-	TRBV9	CASSVTTGNGYTF	TGTGCCAGCAGCGTTACGACAGGGAATGGCTACACCTTC